These 2 T cell receptor beta chains came from one sample sequenced in a study of blood T cell dynamics during melanoma immunotherapy. Noted time point: pre-treatment baseline. TCRdb keeps only in-frame clones here, not all; method: immunoSEQ multiplex PCR. The profile shows some 15,000 clones, more than 85% of them singletons. The specimen was blood, collected from a patient treated with checkpoint blockade. The receptors here all came from a human donor with melanoma.

CDR3 nucleotide sequence: TGTGCCAGCAGCGCATTTGGACTCTCCGGGGAGCTGTTTTTT. It codes for CASSAFGLSGELFF. V gene TRBV7-9 combines with J gene TRBJ2-2; perhaps TRBD2 as D (5 bases). The CDR3 length is 14 residues. Per the germline V gene, CDR1 is SEHNR and CDR2 is FQNEAQ (reference sequence). Trimming cost V 5 bases and J 6 bases, with 13 bases left between them.

The chain recombines TRBV21-1 with TRBJ2-3; TRBD1 was called by the table and not checked on the DNA. TRBV21-1 is a documented pseudogene. The CDR3 loop spans 15 amino acids. CDR3: CASSGGRIHTDTQYF. The CDR3 nucleotides are TGTGCCAGCAGCGGGGGCAGGATCCACACAGATACGCAGTATTTT.